This T cell receptor beta chain was recorded in a study of cytomegalovirus exposure and HLA in healthy donors. Study overall: Researchers previously reported finding more than 100 million unique TCR beta sequences from roughly 170 million T cells.

Germline CDR1 reads SNHLY; CDR2 reads FYNNEI. Unmatched junction bases numbered 8, after V lost 6 bases and J lost 4 bases. CDR3 length: 16 amino acids. Notes on this clone: No antigen is known for it.

The PCR employed 60 Vbeta primers together with 13 Jbeta primers. Libraries were prepared by immunoSEQ multiplex PCR; TCRdb keeps only in-frame clonotypes and omits some of them. This sample's table has under 95,000 clones. Overall study results and limits: What a later analysis showed was that several of the most significant clusters appeared linked to common viral pathogens. Immune exposure information available was restricted to CMV serostatus. A list of 150 to 200 TCR beta chains associated with cytomegalovirus was given.

The rearrangement uses TRBV2 and TRBJ2-5, with TRBD2 matching over 13 bases. Sequencing used PBMCs. The source is a man between 50 and 59 years old in good health and CMV-seronegative. CDR3 residues: CASRVSGTSGIETQYF. CDR3 DNA: TGTGCCAGCAGGGTATCCGGGACTAGCGGGATAGAGACCCAGTACTTC.